This entry features one TCR beta chain sequence. Its antigen is unidentified. These data come from a study of CD8+ T cells in alopecia areata. Study-wide background: It was 6 to 18 months of tofacitinib, and then there were 6 months off drug. Whole-study findings and limits: Sharing of TCRs across patients appeared less clear than in mice, possibly for HLA-related reasons.

The authors extracted RNA and reverse transcribed it into cDNA as the sequencing template. Method: immunoSEQ multiplex PCR; TCRdb's copy keeps in-frame clones and lacks some. This table has around 120,000 clones, under 40% appearing once. V dropped 1 base and J dropped 2 bases, with 12 bases sitting between them. This CDR3 is 15 amino acids long. The gene calls are TRBV23-1 and TRBJ2-7; D ambiguous. TRBV23-1 is noted as an ORF with a role that remains uncertain. The sample consisted of CD4+ T cells sorted from blood. This clonotype was sampled from a human donor with alopecia areata. The CDR3, as DNA: TGCGCCAGCAGTCAATGGTTCGACACCCCCTACGAGCAGTACTTC. It codes for CASSQWFDTPYEQYF.